One and the same sample provided the 4 T cell receptor beta chains below, sequenced in a study of identical twins. TCRdb reanalysed the 5' RACE reads using MiXCR and keeps one entry per CDR3 protein. This table has under 300,000 distinct CDR3 sequences, over 11% appearing once. Sequencing used memory (CD45RO+) T cells sorted from blood. These receptors all come from a woman between 18 and 29 years old in good health.

The J gene is TRBJ2-1, the V gene TRBV7-2; 8 bases line up with TRBD2. CDR1 SGHTA and CDR2 FQGNSA come from the germline V gene. V lost 3 bases and J lost 9; bases outside the gene matches: 1. There are 12 residues in the CDR3. CDR3 coding DNA: TGTGCCAGCAGCTTGCGGGGGGTTGAGCAGTTCTTC. Translation: CASSLRGVEQFF.

The chain is built from TRBV16 and TRBJ2-7; D call uncertain. The germline CDR1 and CDR2 sequences are KGHSY and FQNENV. Trimming left V 4 bases short and J 7 bases short, with 20 bases between. There are 15 residues in the CDR3. The DNA for the CDR3 is TGTGCCAGCAGCCGGTCGACAAGGGAAGTGCGTGAGCAGTACTTC. Translating it yields CASSRSTREVREQYF.

This clonotype showed up many times. The CDR3 coding sequence is TGTGCCAGCAGCCGACGAATAGAGACCCAGTACTTC. Its translation: CASSRRIETQYF. This rearrangement joins TRBV12-3 or TRBV12-4 to TRBJ2-5; D is unresolved. With 6 bases removed from V and 4 bases from J, the gap between germline ends came to 9 bases. This CDR3 region has 12 residues.

CDR3 coding DNA: TGTGCCTGGAGTAGAGGAGAGGGAGCTGAGCAGTTCTTC. It yields the protein CAWSRGEGAEQFF. The chain links TRBV30 to TRBJ2-1, with D possibly TRBD2 on 5 matching bases. The CDR3 runs 13 residues. V was clipped by 2 bases and J by 9 bases, with 14 bases between them. Germline CDR1 reads GTSNPN; CDR2 reads SVGIG (reference sequence).